This TCR beta chain was found in a study of control samples from healthy donors and cancer patients. The CDR3 contains 19 residues. CDR1 and CDR2 from the germline V gene are MDHEN and SYDVKM. J was trimmed by 2 bases and V by 2 bases; bases with no gene match: 17. TCRdb's table, derived via immunoSEQ multiplex PCR, lists solely in-frame clones and lacks some. The sample has 150,000 to 200,000 clones. This TCR derives from a young woman in good health. The sample comprised blood. This chain joins TRBV28 and TRBJ2-5; 7 positions agree with TRBD1. CDR3 sequence: CASSLPDRALRPYQETQYF. In nucleotides, the CDR3 is TGTGCCAGCAGTTTACCCGACAGGGCACTCCGTCCTTATCAAGAGACCCAGTACTTC.